This T cell receptor (beta chain) comes out of a study of CD8 T cells in ankylosing spondylitis. Germline V gives CDR1 SGDLS, CDR2 YYNGEE. V was clipped by 3 bases and J by 6 bases, with 11 bases between them. The CDR3 consists of 13 residues. Each TCR beta library was made by quantitative 5'-RACE that incorporated molecular barcodes. Each CDR3 protein gets one entry after TCRdb re-called the 5' RACE reads with MiXCR. Of some 180,000 distinct CDR3 sequences in the sample, roughly 18% were seen once. There are many counts of this clonotype. The chain carries TRBV9 and TRBJ2-3, with D possibly being TRBD1 (6 bases). This TCR came from a male donor between 10 and 30 years old with ankylosing spondylitis or in good health (not recorded which). The sequenced material came from blood, either unsorted or a sorted T cell fraction (not recorded which). The CDR3 region is CASSGTGSDTQYF. CDR3 in DNA: TGTGCCAGCAGCGGAACAGGGAGCGATACGCAGTATTTT.